Each of the 7 T cell receptor beta chains below was sequenced from the same sample in a study of OX40 agonist ivuxolimab in advanced cancers. Sequencing used immunoSEQ multiplex PCR; TCRdb keeps in-frame clones, though not all of them. Counted here are 75,000 or so clones, about four fifths occurring once; the ten biggest clones make up around 25%. This sample comprised CD4+ or CD8+ T cells sorted from blood, obtained in a trial of the OX40 agonist ivuxolimab. These receptors all come from an adult with an advanced solid tumor such as melanoma, head and neck, liver or kidney cancer.

This clone occurred once. V usage is TRBV5-1 and J usage is TRBJ1-6; D might be TRBD1 (6 bases). Trimming cost V 5 bases and J 7 bases, with 25 bases left between them. CDR1 and CDR2 (germline): SGHRS, YFSETQ. The CDR3 sequence is 18 residues long. The CDR3 sequence is CASSRLLSQGISNSPLHF. CDR3 DNA: TGCGCCAGCAGTCGTCTCCTTTCTCAGGGGATTTCCAATTCACCCCTCCACTTT.

The chain has TRBV6-6 and TRBJ1-2, with D possibly matching TRBD1 (5 bases). The CDR3 contains 15 residues. CDR1 is MNHNY and CDR2 is SVGAGI in the germline V gene (reference sequence). V gave up 5 bases and J gave up 8 bases, with 21 bases separating them. The CDR3 coding sequence is TGTGCCAGCAGTCTTGGGACTTTGCCCATTGGGGGCTACACCTTC. It encodes CASSLGTLPIGGYTF.

Comments on this clone: The junction departs from the called germline gene at one end, perhaps through a read error. V usage is TRBV7-9 and J usage is TRBJ1-1; possibly TRBD1 for D (6 bases). Germline V CDR1 and CDR2: SEHNR, FQNEAQ (reference sequence). CDR3 size: 14 residues. The CDR3 region is CASSLEGVGAEAFF. The CDR3 nucleotides read TGTGCCAGCAGCTTAGAAGGTGTGGGGGCTGAGGCTTTCTTT. Using reference TRBV7-9 and TRBJ1-1 for the parts outside the CDR3, the full variable domain is DTGVSQNPRHKITKRGQNVTFRCDPISEHNRLYWYRQTLGQGPEFLTYFQNEAQLEKSRLLSDRFSAERPKGSFSTLEIQRTEQGDSAMYLCASSLEGVGAEAFFGQGTRLTVV.

The chain employs TRBV7-2 and TRBJ2-4; D assignment may be TRBD1 or TRBD2 (5 bases each). Germline CDR1 SGHTA, CDR2 FQGNSA. The V end was cut by 5 bases, the J end by 6 bases, with 14 bases between. CDR3 size: 14 residues. CDR3 DNA sequence: TGTGCCAGCAGCCTCCGGGGCCTCGGAAACATTCAGTACTTC. It yields the protein CASSLRGLGNIQYF.

The chain combines TRBV14 with TRBJ1-2; D may be TRBD1 (5 bases). CDR1 and CDR2 (germline): SGHDN, FVKESK. V lost 4 bases and J 3 bases, leaving 15 bases between the germline ends. The CDR3 is 15 amino acids. CDR3 sequence reads: CASSPLGADDYGYTF. DNA for the CDR3: TGTGCCAGCAGCCCTCTTGGGGCAGACGACTATGGCTACACCTTC.

As regards this clone: The junction departs from germline at one end; a sequencing error may be responsible. The chain is built from TRBV7-3 and TRBJ2-6, with unresolved D. Germline loops: CDR1 SGHTA, CDR2 FQGTGA. This CDR3 has 18 amino acids. This CDR3 is CASSYVITLTKSGQRPDF. The CDR3 nucleotides are TGTGCCAGCAGCTATGTTATAACGCTTACAAAGTCGGGCCAACGTCCTGACTTC. Together with reference TRBV7-3 and TRBJ2-6, the CDR3 gives the full variable domain: GAGVSQTPSNKVTEKGKYVELRCDPISGHTALYWYRQSLGQGPEFLIYFQGTGAADDSGLPNDRFFAVRPEGSVSTLKIQRTERGDSAVYLCASSYVITLTKSGQRPDFGAGSRLTVL.

The chain joins TRBV7-6 to TRBJ1-2, with 7 bases that match TRBD1. J gave up 13 bases and V 5 bases, and 16 bases lay outside the gene matches. The CDR3 length is 14 residues. The germline V gene has CDR1 SGHVS and CDR2 FNYEAQ. The DNA of the CDR3 is TGTGCCAGCAGCCAAGGGGTGGGACAGCCCCCCTCCACCTTC. It is translated as CASSQGVGQPPSTF.